These 5 T cell receptor beta chains were all obtained from the same sample, sequenced in a study of cytomegalovirus exposure and HLA in healthy donors. Vbeta (60) and Jbeta (13) primers were used in the PCR. The assay was immunoSEQ multiplex PCR, and TCRdb's table has in-frame clones only and misses some. This sample has roughly 100,000 clones, with around four fifths found just once. Specimen: PBMCs. The receptors here all came from a man in his forties in good health and CMV-seronegative.

This clone was counted between two and nine times. The gene calls are TRBV6-5 and TRBJ2-4; D might be TRBD2 (6 bases). Deletions cut 2 bases from V and 5 bases from J, with 13 bases between. CDR1 is MNHEY and CDR2 is SVGAGI in the germline V gene. There are 15 residues in the CDR3. The CDR3 loop is CASSYGSGVQNIQYF. As DNA, the CDR3 is TGTGCCAGCAGTTACGGTTCGGGGGTCCAAAACATTCAGTACTTC.

This clone appeared once. This chain joins TRBV14 and TRBJ1-1, with D possibly TRBD1 on 6 matching bases. Germline V gene data show CDR1 as SGHDN and CDR2 as FVKESK. This CDR3 region has 14 residues. Trimming stripped 8 bases from V and 7 bases from J, with 20 bases between. CDR3 protein: CASANRDTTIEAFF. The CDR3 coding sequence is TGTGCCAGCGCCAACAGGGACACCACCATTGAAGCTTTCTTT.

V usage is TRBV6-5 and J usage is TRBJ2-7; no reliable D call. The V end lost 0 bases, the J end lost 0 bases, and 6 bases lay between the germline ends. The CDR3 length is 14 residues. CDR1 and CDR2 from the germline V gene are MNHEY and SVGAGI. The CDR3 sequence: CASSYSPVSYEQYF. CDR3 sequence (DNA): TGTGCCAGCAGTTACTCCCCGGTCTCCTACGAGCAGTACTTC.

The chain combines TRBV7-2 with TRBJ2-1, with TRBD1 identical over 8 bases. This CDR3 region has 15 residues. The ends lost 5 bases at V and 1 base at J; junction bases unmatched: 4. From germline, CDR1 is SGHTA and CDR2 FQGNSA. CDR3 amino acids: CASSNDRGSYNEQFF. The CDR3 DNA sequence: TGTGCCAGCAGCAACGACAGGGGTTCCTACAATGAGCAGTTCTTC.

The chain couples TRBV2 to TRBJ2-3; 13 bases are a match to TRBD2. The ends lost 8 bases at V and 2 bases at J; junction bases unmatched: 13. The CDR3 has 18 amino acids. In germline, CDR1 is SNHLY, CDR2 FYNNEI. In DNA, the CDR3 is TGTGCCAGCTTTACCGGACTAGCGGGGGCCCTTCTCACAGATACGCAGTATTTT. It translates to CASFTGLAGALLTDTQYF.